These T cell receptor beta chains were read from a single sample in a study of cytotoxic CD8 clonotypes in ibrutinib-treated CLL. The method was immunoSEQ multiplex PCR; TCRdb's version includes in-frame clones alone and lacks a portion of them. The sample shows over 120,000 clones, about 80% of them seen only once. Source: PBMCs, taken after 24 months of ibrutinib treatment. All receptors derive from a human donor with chronic lymphocytic leukemia. The CDR3 runs from the conserved cysteine through the conserved F or W. The D gene is left open where the match is weak. Expanded clones get a size class; other rows say once, few or many, or leave the size out.

J gene	clone size	V gene	D gene	CDR3 DNA	CDR3 protein
TRBJ1-5	.	TRBV10-3	.	TGTGCCATCAGCCCCAGGGACCAGCCCCAGCATTTT	CAISPRDQPQHF
TRBJ2-3	.	TRBV5-4	TRBD2	TGTGCCACCCTAAGGGACTACCCGGCAGATACGCAGTATTTT	CATLRDYPADTQYF
TRBJ2-7	.	TRBV19	.	TGTGCCAGTAGTATGGTCGGCTACGAGCAGTACTTC	CASSMVGYEQYF
TRBJ1-5	.	TRBV2	.	TGTGCCAGCAGTGAGGTGGGCGGTCAGCCCCAGCATTTT	CASSEVGGQPQHF
TRBJ2-7	once	TRBV6-1	TRBD1	TGTGCCAGCAGTGATCGGACAGGGGGACCATACAGGAGGGAGCAGTACTTC	CASSDRTGGPYRREQYF
TRBJ2-2	.	TRBV5-1	TRBD2	TGCGCCAGCAGCTTGTGGTCTAGCGGGAGCACCGGGGAGCTGTTTTTT	CASSLWSSGSTGELFF
TRBJ1-2	.	TRBV2	.	TGTGCCAGCCGACGACCGGCGCCCTATGGCTACACCTTC	CASRRPAPYGYTF
TRBJ2-1	once	TRBV9	TRBD2	TGTGCCAGCAGCGTAGCTGGCGGGGGGTCCTCCTACAATGAGCAGTTCTTC	CASSVAGGGSSYNEQFF
TRBJ1-6	few	TRBV2	.	TGTGCCAGCAGTTCCCGGGGGGGCTCCTATAATTCACCCCTCCACTTT	CASSSRGGSYNSPLHF
TRBJ2-7	.	TRBV28	TRBD2	TGTGCCAGCAGTCCTTGGACTAGCGGGGCCCCTTCTCGCGAGCAGTACTTC	CASSPWTSGAPSREQYF
TRBJ1-2	.	TRBV10-3	.	TGTGCCATCTCGGAGCAGGGCTATGGCTACACCTTC	CAISEQGYGYTF
TRBJ2-5	.	TRBV10-3	.	TGTGCCATCAGTGGTGGCGGTGGGGAGACCCAGTACTTC	CAISGGGGETQYF
TRBJ2-7	.	TRBV6-1	.	TGTGCCAGCAGCCCGGACAGAAACCTAGACTACGAGCAGTACTTC	CASSPDRNLDYEQYF
TRBJ1-5	few	TRBV28	TRBD1	TGTGCCAGCACCGACAGGGGCCAGCCCCAGCATTTT	CASTDRGQPQHF
TRBJ1-2	few	TRBV7-2	.	TGTGCCAGCAGCCCCGGCGGGGGCGGAACCTATGGCTACACCTTC	CASSPGGGGTYGYTF
TRBJ1-3	.	TRBV18	TRBD1	TGTGCCAGCTCACCGGGACAGGGCCTATCAAACACCATATATTTT	CASSPGQGLSNTIYF
TRBJ2-3	.	TRBV2	.	TGTGCCAGCGCGGGGATCGGAGATACGCAGTATTTT	CASAGIGDTQYF
TRBJ1-4	.	TRBV27	.	TGTGCCAGCAGCCAAGGGCGGGAGGAAAAACTGTTTTTT	CASSQGREEKLFF
TRBJ2-2	.	TRBV5-1	TRBD1	TGCGCCAGCAGCCTCGGGACAGCGAACACCGGGGAGCTGTTTTTT	CASSLGTANTGELFF
TRBJ2-1	few	TRBV11-3	.	TGTGCCAGCAGCCCCGGGGGGCGGGAGCAGTTCTTC	CASSPGGREQFF
TRBJ1-2	.	TRBV5-4	.	TGCGCCAGCAGTCCAGAGGTAGTAGTAGATGGCTACACCTTC	CASSPEVVVDGYTF
TRBJ2-2	.	TRBV5-1	.	TGCGCCAGCAGCCTACAGGGAAGGAGCACCGGGGAGCTGTTTTTT	CASSLQGRSTGELFF
TRBJ1-1	once	TRBV30	.	TGTGCCTGGAACCCCGGGGCAGCTATGAACACTGAAGCTTTCTTT	CAWNPGAAMNTEAFF
TRBJ1-2	many	TRBV10-3	TRBD1	TGTGCCATCAGTGGGGGACAGGGTCACGGCTATGGCTACACCTTC	CAISGGQGHGYGYTF
TRBJ1-4	once	TRBV6-5	.	TGTGCCAGCAGCCTAGACCGGACAGCCGAAAAACTGTTTTTT	CASSLDRTAEKLFF
TRBJ2-5	.	TRBV23-1	.	TGCGCCAGCAGTCACCCCATCGTCCGGGGGGAGACCCAGTACTTC	CASSHPIVRGETQYF
TRBJ2-7	.	TRBV14	.	TGTGCCAGCAGCTTAGGGGCAGGAGCTTACGAGCAGTACTTC	CASSLGAGAYEQYF
TRBJ2-5	.	TRBV6-6	.	TGTGCCGCCGGGGGCGGCCAAGAGACCCAGTACTTC	CAAGGGQETQYF
TRBJ1-2	.	TRBV19	.	TGTGCCAGTAGTATAGGGGGGCGCGTTGACTATGGCTACACCTTC	CASSIGGRVDYGYTF
TRBJ2-5	.	TRBV7-7	.	TGTGCTAGCAGCTTAGGGGTGAACCAAGAGACCCAGTACTTC	CASSLGVNQETQYF
TRBJ2-3	.	TRBV10-3	.	TGTGCCATCAGTGACCCCGTGCGGGCCGCAGATACGCAGTATTTT	CAISDPVRAADTQYF
TRBJ2-7	.	TRBV5-1	.	TGCGCCAGCAGCCCCGCGGACTCCTACGAGCAGTACTTC	CASSPADSYEQYF
TRBJ2-1	.	TRBV6-5	TRBD2	TGTGCCAGCAGCGGACTAGTCGGCTACAATGAGCAGTTCTTC	CASSGLVGYNEQFF
TRBJ2-7	.	TRBV5-6	TRBD2	TGTGCCAGCAGCCCTCAGCGGGACTCCTACGAGCAGTACTTC	CASSPQRDSYEQYF
TRBJ2-7	.	TRBV6-6	TRBD2	TGTGCCAGCAGTCCCCGGGAGGTGCAGTACTTC	CASSPREVQYF
TRBJ2-5	.	TRBV6-1	.	TGTGCCAGCACTTCCGAGACTGGGGGGACCCAGTACTTC	CASTSETGGTQYF
TRBJ2-3	.	TRBV7-2	.	TGTGCCAGCAGCTTCTCCGGGGGAGATACGCAGTATTTT	CASSFSGGDTQYF
TRBJ2-7	.	TRBV9	.	TGTGCCAGCAGTGAGGGAAGCTCCTACGAGCAGTACTTC	CASSEGSSYEQYF
TRBJ2-7	.	TRBV7-8	TRBD2	TGTGCCAGCAGCTTAGGGCTAGCGGCCTCCTACGAGCAGTACTTC	CASSLGLAASYEQYF
TRBJ1-1	.	TRBV27	TRBD1	TGTGCCAGCAGCCAACGGGACAGAGGGATCCCTGAAGCTTTCTTT	CASSQRDRGIPEAFF
TRBJ1-5	many	TRBV28	.	TGTGCCAGCAGGGCGGGGGGGCCCCAGCATTTT	CASRAGGPQHF
TRBJ2-3	.	TRBV7-9	.	TGTGCCAGCAGCCCAACGGGCTCCACAGATACGCAGTATTTT	CASSPTGSTDTQYF
TRBJ2-7	.	TRBV7-2	TRBD2	TGTGCCAGCAGCTTAGCGGGACTAGCGGATTACGAGCAGTACTTC	CASSLAGLADYEQYF
TRBJ2-5	.	TRBV9	.	TGTGCCAGCAGCGTAGCGCCCCGGGGGCCATTGGAGACCCAGTACTTC	CASSVAPRGPLETQYF
TRBJ1-1	many	TRBV5-6	.	TGTGCCAGCAGCCTCCGTGGGCCTGAAGCTTTCTTT	CASSLRGPEAFF
TRBJ2-5	.	TRBV10-1	TRBD2	TGCGCCAGCAGTGGGGTTAGCGGGGGGGTTGGGTCGGAGACCCAGTACTTC	CASSGVSGGVGSETQYF